One sample yielded the 20 T cell receptor beta chains listed below, sequenced in a study of tumor-infiltrating lymphocytes in primary liver carcinoma. The study co-extracted DNA and RNA from 20-30 mg of unsorted bulk tissue. Synthesis of TCR beta cDNA was carried out from 500 ng total RNA with a constant-region primer. Each TCR beta library was derived from three nested multiplex PCR rounds that employed slightly modified ARM-PCR. Investigators reported that the first two PCR rounds, at roughly 10 cycles each, used TRBV1-TRBV30 forward primers with a C-beta reverse primer. Using its own MiXCR run on the multiplex PCR reads, TCRdb lists one record per CDR3 protein. Found here are around 190,000 distinct CDR3 sequences, 85% of them singletons; the top ten hold 15% to 20%. The sample comprised tumor tissue from primary liver carcinoma. The receptors here all came from a man between 35 and 55 years old with primary liver carcinoma and hepatitis B virus infection.

Regarding this clonotype: One end of the junction does not line up with germline, which may come from a read error. The chain carries TRBV7-9 and TRBJ2-3; no clear D. There are 12 residues in the CDR3. CDR1 and CDR2 from the germline V gene are SEHNR and FQNEAQ (reference sequence). The CDR3 here is CANSPRLDTQYF. The CDR3 coding sequence is TGTGCCAACAGCCCCCGTCTAGATACGCAGTATTTT.

This clonotype was picked up one time. The junction shows a germline mismatch at one end, possibly a read error. V gene TRBV14 combines with J gene TRBJ2-6; D perhaps matches TRBD1 (5 bases). The CDR3 runs to 19 residues. From germline, CDR1 is SGHDN and CDR2 FVKESK. The CDR3 DNA follows: TGTGCCAGCAGCCCACGAAAGACAGTGCTCCTCTCTGGGGCCAACGTCGTGACTTTC. Protein product: CASSPRKTVLLSGANVVTF.

CDR3 loop: CASSDRTLNQPQHF. DNA for the CDR3: TGTGCCAGCAGTGATCGGACCCTCAATCAGCCCCAGCATTTT. The rearrangement joins TRBV2 to TRBJ1-5; no clear D. Germline V gives CDR1 SNHLY, CDR2 FYNNEI. V was pared by 3 bases and J by 3 bases, with 9 bases between. This CDR3 is built from 14 residues.

The gene calls are TRBV11-1 and TRBJ2-1; D not certain. CDR1 is SGHAT and CDR2 is FQDESV in the germline V gene (reference sequence). Trimming removed 7 bases at V and 11 bases at J, with 15 bases between. CDR3 length: 12 residues. DNA of the CDR3: TGTGCCAGCAACGAGGTAGATCGTAAGCAGTTCTTC. It yields the protein CASNEVDRKQFF. Full variable domain (outside the CDR3, taken from reference TRBV11-1 and TRBJ2-1): EAEVAQSPRYKITEKSQAVAFWCDPISGHATLYWYRQILGQGPELLVQFQDESVVDDSQLPKDRFSAERLKGVDSTLKIQPAELGDSAMYLCASNEVDRKQFFGPGTRLTVL.

Concerning this clonotype: It is likely a read error, because the conserved phenylalanine at the end of the CDR3 is missing. This chain connects TRBV7-9 to TRBJ2-7; TRBD2 agrees at 7 bases. This CDR3 is 12 amino acids long. Germline loops: CDR1 SEHNR, CDR2 FQNEAQ (reference sequence). The CDR3 here is CASSWAGDEQYS. Here the CDR3 DNA reads TGTGCGAGCAGCTGGGCGGGGGACGAGCAGTACTCC.

About this clonotype itself: Since a much larger clone is just one base distant, this may be a read error. This chain links TRBV11-2 with TRBJ2-3, with a possible D match to TRBD1 (6 bases). Germline V gene lookup returns CDR1 SGHAT and CDR2 FQNNGV. The CDR3 loop spans 16 amino acids. CDR3 DNA: TGTGCCAGCAGCTTAAACGAGCAGGGGCAAACAGATACGCTGTATTTT. Amino acids: CASSLNEQGQTDTLYF.

The chain recombines TRBV11-1 with TRBJ2-7, with 13 nucleotides matching TRBD2. V gave up 7 bases and J gave up 2 bases; unmatched junction bases: 11. Germline V gene lookup returns CDR1 SGHAT and CDR2 FQDESV (reference sequence). This CDR3 contains 17 residues. CDR3 region: CASIFPGTSGTPYEQYF. The CDR3 region has the DNA TGTGCCAGCATCTTTCCCGGGACTAGCGGGACACCCTACGAGCAGTACTTC.

As to this clonotype: The junction departs from germline at one end; a sequencing error may be responsible. This chain uses TRBV12-3 or TRBV12-4 with TRBJ2-1; D unclear. The CDR3 extends over 15 amino acids. The CDR3 DNA follows: TGTGTCAGCAGCCCCTTGGAGATCTCCTACAATGAGCAGTTCTTC. Its translation is CVSSPLEISYNEQFF.

The rearrangement links TRBV6-6 to TRBJ1-6; TRBD1 matches at 8 bases. J gave up 7 bases and V 5 bases, and 13 bases lay outside the gene matches. The CDR3 contains 17 residues. CDR1 MNHNY and CDR2 SVGAGI come from the germline V gene (reference sequence). Here the CDR3 DNA reads TGTGCCAGCAGTACAGGGACAGGCGCCCGGGGAAATTCACCCCTCCACTTT. The encoded protein is CASSTGTGARGNSPLHF.

This clonotype appeared a few times. A junction end diverges from the germline sequence, so it may reflect a read error. The rearrangement links TRBV12-3 or TRBV12-4 to TRBJ1-2, with a possible D match to TRBD1 (5 bases). This CDR3 comprises 12 residues. DNA for the CDR3: TGTGCCAGTAGTTTACCAGGGATCGGCTACATCTTC. Translated: CASSLPGIGYIF.

About this clonotype itself: The junction shows a germline mismatch at one end, possibly a read error. The chain links TRBV11-3 to TRBJ2-2, with unresolved D. Germline V lookup: CDR1 SGHNT, CDR2 YENEEA. CDR3 length: 14 residues. CDR3 in amino acids: CASNLNANTGELFF. In nucleotides, the CDR3 is TGTGCCAGCAACCTAAACGCGAACACCGGCGAGCTGTTTTTT.

The rearrangement links TRBV28 to TRBJ2-7; D ambiguous. Trimming took off 4 bases at V and 5 bases at J, with 9 bases between the two ends. The CDR3 loop spans 12 amino acids. Germline values: CDR1 MDHEN, CDR2 SYDVKM. CDR3 in DNA: TGTGCCAGCAGTTATCTCAAGGACGAGCAGTACTTC. This codes for CASSYLKDEQYF.

As concerns this clonotype: A much larger clone differs by one base, so this may be a read error. This rearrangement joins TRBV5-1 to TRBJ2-5; possible D gene TRBD2, 5 bases. The CDR3 length is 14 residues. The germline gives CDR1 SGHRS, CDR2 YFSETQ. Trimming removed 0 bases from V and 6 bases from J, with 12 bases in between. The CDR3 spells CASSLGGSSKTQYF. The CDR3 DNA follows: TGCGCCAGCAGCTTGGGAGGGAGCTCGAAGACCCAGTACTTC.

The sample holds one count of this clonotype. It may be a read error: a sequence one base away is much more abundant. The rearrangement uses TRBV7-8 and TRBJ2-2, with D possibly called TRBD1 or TRBD2 (5 bases each). Germline CDR1 is SGHVS and CDR2 is FQNEAQ. The CDR3 consists of 14 residues. The CDR3 bases are TGTGCCAGCAGCTTATTAATACAGACCGGGGACCTGTTTTTT. Protein: CASSLLIQTGDLFF.

CDR3 sequence reads: CANSRVMVTLHF. In DNA, the CDR3 is TGTGCCAACAGCCGTGTCATGGTCACCCTCCACTTT. This chain uses TRBV12-3 or TRBV12-4 with TRBJ1-6; D call uncertain. Trimming cost V 10 bases and J 14 bases, with 18 bases left between them. CDR3 length equals 12 residues.

On this clonotype itself: Given the absence of the conserved phenylalanine or tryptophan at the CDR3 end, a read error is likely. This chain joins TRBV4-2 and TRBJ2-6; D is uncertain. The germline CDR1 and CDR2 sequences are LGHNA and YNFKEQ. Trimming shortened V by 0 bases and J by 4 bases, and 16 bases separated the two germline ends. The CDR3 runs to 18 residues. The CDR3 region is CASSQDHRWSSGANVLTS. The CDR3, as DNA: TGTGCCAGCAGCCAAGATCATCGGTGGAGCTCAGGGGCCAACGTCCTGACTTCC.

About this clonotype itself: The junction does not match germline at one end; this may be a read error. This chain connects TRBV4-2 to TRBJ1-4, with D unclear. CDR3 length: 16 amino acids. Germline assignment: CDR1 LGHNA and CDR2 YNFKEQ. For the CDR3, the DNA is TGTGCCAGCAGCCAACAGACGACAAGGGCCAATGAAAAAGTGTTTTTT. Protein sequence: CASSQQTTRANEKVFF.

For this clonotype: The junction shows a germline mismatch at one end, possibly a read error. The V gene is TRBV11-1, the J gene TRBJ2-7; D perhaps matches TRBD1 (5 bases). This CDR3 contains 13 residues. Germline values: CDR1 SGHAT, CDR2 FQDESV (reference sequence). CDR3: CASSSSQGGEQYF. The DNA for the CDR3 is TGTGCCAGTAGCTCCTCGCAGGGTGGCGAACAGTACTTC.

As for this clonotype: A much larger clone sits a single nucleotide away, making a read error possible. V usage is TRBV11-3 and J usage is TRBJ2-3; TRBD2 might be the D (6 bases). V gave up 5 bases and J gave up 6 bases, with 18 bases separating them. This CDR3 comprises 15 residues. Germline lookup yields CDR1 SGHNT and CDR2 YENEEA. CDR3 protein: CASSQRGTAGDTQYF. The DNA of the CDR3 is TGTGCCAGCAGCCAACGGGGGACGGCGGGGGATACGCAGTATTTT.

On this clonotype itself: Its ends do not fully match the called genes, so a read error is possible. The chain uses TRBV6-1 and TRBJ2-3; 8 bases are shared with TRBD1. The germline V gene has CDR1 MNHNS and CDR2 SASEGT. The CDR3 is 12 residues long. CDR3 in amino acids: CASRSGTGTRYF. CDR3 DNA sequence: TGTGCCAGCAGATCGGGGACAGGCACGCGGTATTTT.